These 27 T cell receptor beta chains share one sample of origin, sequenced in a study of regulatory T cells in long-lasting Graves disease. Regarding time point: persistent/refractory GD, antithyroid drugs over 5 years with positive TRAb. Extracted PBMC RNA gave rise to the TCR library. Libraries of TCR beta came from iRepertoire HTBI primers plus Arm-PCR of CDR3 regions. TCRdb itself ran the multiplex PCR reads through MiXCR, one entry per CDR3 protein. The table includes some 370,000 distinct CDR3 sequences, about 23% detected once. Specimen: peripheral blood mononuclear cells (PBMCs), collected when the disease was refractory, from a patient treated with antithyroid drugs. The receptors come from a woman aged 35 to 49 with Graves disease.

The table lists this clonotype with many counts. The V and J genes are TRBV28 and TRBJ1-1; D remains unclear. V was pared by 6 bases and J by 1 base, with 12 bases between. The CDR3 runs to 14 residues. Germline V gene data show CDR1 as MDHEN and CDR2 as SYDVKM. CDR3 loop: CASRLFSANTEAFF. CDR3 DNA sequence: TGTGCCAGCAGACTCTTTTCCGCGAACACTGAAGCTTTCTTT.

This chain joins TRBV12-3 or TRBV12-4 and TRBJ2-7, with D maybe TRBD2 (5 bases). The CDR3 is 16 amino acids. V lost 6 bases, J lost 3 bases, and 21 bases lay in between. The CDR3 coding sequence is TGTGCCAGCAGCCAGACCGGGCGAGGGCTCAACTACGAGCAGTACTTC. Translated, it gives CASSQTGRGLNYEQYF.

This chain joins TRBV7-9 and TRBJ2-7, with unresolved D. Looked up from germline, CDR1 is SEHNR and CDR2 is FQNEAQ (reference sequence). Trimming stripped 5 bases from V and 1 base from J, with 18 bases between. This CDR3 has 16 residues. CDR3 sequence reads: CASSGPGLPGSYEQYF. The CDR3 region has the DNA TGTGCCAGCAGCGGACCCGGTTTGCCAGGTTCCTACGAGCAGTACTTC.

The V call is TRBV2, the J call TRBJ2-3; D is unclear. In germline, CDR1 is SNHLY, CDR2 FYNNEI. The V and J ends lost 2 bases and 4 bases respectively, with 7 bases between them. CDR3 length equals 13 residues. CDR3 amino acids: CASSESPADTQYF. The CDR3 nucleotides read TGTGCCAGCAGTGAAAGTCCAGCAGATACGCAGTATTTT.

This clonotype has at least ten counts. The chain recombines TRBV28 with TRBJ2-7, with D uncertain. The CDR3 loop spans 15 amino acids. V lost 4 bases and J lost 0, with 13 bases in between. Germline values: CDR1 MDHEN, CDR2 SYDVKM. CDR3 sequence (DNA): TGTGCCAGCAGTTCCGAAGGGATACCCTCCTACGAGCAGTACTTC. This encodes CASSSEGIPSYEQYF.

This clonotype was observed a few times. This may stem from a read error, because a much larger clone lies one nucleotide away. The chain carries TRBV11-2 and TRBJ2-5; D ambiguous. Germline assignment: CDR1 SGHAT and CDR2 FQNNGV. This CDR3 region has 15 residues. For the CDR3, the DNA is TGTGCCGGCAGCTTAGCAGTTCTCGAGGCGGAGACCCAGTACTTC. Translating gives CAGSLAVLEAETQYF. The full variable domain, in which reference TRBV11-2 and TRBJ2-5 provide the parts outside the CDR3, is EAGVAQSPRYKIIEKRQSVAFWCNPISGHATLYWYQQILGQGPKLLIQFQNNGVVDDSQLPKDRFSAERLKGVDSTLKIQPAKLEDSAVYLCAGSLAVLEAETQYFGPGTRLLVL.

This clonotype was seen repeatedly, ten times or more. The chain carries TRBV28 and TRBJ1-1; D may be TRBD1 (5 bases). CDR1 and CDR2 from the germline V gene are MDHEN and SYDVKM. V lost 2 bases and J lost 3, with 10 bases in between. This CDR3 has 14 residues. As DNA, the CDR3 is TGTGCCAGCAGTTTAAGTGAGGGACACACTGAAGCTTTCTTT. Translation gives CASSLSEGHTEAFF.

This clonotype appeared a few times. The V and J genes are TRBV7-9 and TRBJ1-5; D gene uncertain. The CDR3 extends over 12 amino acids. From germline, CDR1 is SEHNR and CDR2 FQNEAQ (reference sequence). V shed 1 base and J shed 10 bases, with 8 bases lying between them. The CDR3 sequence: CASSLDWKPQHF. The CDR3 coding sequence is TGTGCCAGCAGCTTAGACTGGAAACCCCAGCATTTT.

In its sample, this clonotype was seen a few times. The chain carries TRBV11-2 and TRBJ2-3, with 11 bases aligning to TRBD2. The CDR3 has 16 residues. The germline V gene has CDR1 SGHAT and CDR2 FQNNGV. V shed 4 bases and J 5 bases; nucleotides not matched to a gene: 8. The CDR3 nucleotides are TGTGCCAGCAGCTCCGGACTAGCGGGTTATGTAGATACGCAGTATTTT. Protein: CASSSGLAGYVDTQYF.

This clonotype was picked up many times. V gene TRBV11-2 combines with J gene TRBJ2-4; 7 bases align to TRBD1. The CDR3 has 15 amino acids. With 5 bases clipped from V and 7 bases from J, the junction kept 11 bases outside the gene matches. Germline CDR1 is SGHAT and CDR2 is FQNNGV. CDR3 sequence: CASSRDSYTSNIQYF. In nucleotides, the CDR3 is TGTGCCAGCAGCCGGGACAGCTACACTTCGAACATTCAGTACTTC.

Of note for this clonotype: This probably arose from a read error, given a far larger clone one base away. The V call is TRBV28, the J call TRBJ1-4; tentative D call: TRBD1 (6 bases). The germline V and J ends were trimmed by 2 bases and 8 bases, with 9 bases remaining between them. Germline CDR1 MDHEN, CDR2 SYDVKM. This CDR3 spans 13 amino acids. The CDR3 region has the DNA TGTGCCAGCAGTTTACAGGGGTGGGAAAAACTGTTTTTT. Protein: CASSLQGWEKLFF.

Points on this clonotype: A single base is all that separates this from a far larger clone, so a read error is likely. The chain links TRBV6-1 to TRBJ2-5, with TRBD1 matching 7 bases. This CDR3 region has 13 residues. CDR1 is MNHNS and CDR2 is SASEGT in the germline V gene. Losses at the gene ends were 6 bases for V and 9 bases for J; bases not matched to a gene: 10. CDR3: CASRPGTAGAQYF. The CDR3 DNA reads TGTGCCAGCAGGCCCGGGACAGCAGGGGCCCAGTACTTC.

This chain joins TRBV28 and TRBJ2-3; TRBD2 matches 9 bases. Germline CDR1 and CDR2: MDHEN and SYDVKM. The CDR3 is 14 amino acids. V shed 8 bases, J shed 2 bases, and the junction held 5 bases outside the gene matches. In nucleotides, the CDR3 is TGTGCCAGCGTTATAGCGGGAGACACAGATACGCAGTATTTT. Its translation: CASVIAGDTDTQYF.

The chain has TRBV24-1 and TRBJ1-5, with TRBD1 matching over 10 bases. J lost 5 bases, V lost 0 bases, and 3 bases had no gene match. Germline V gene lookup returns CDR1 KGHDR and CDR2 SFDVKD. CDR3 length equals 16 residues. The CDR3 region is CATSDLDRGPDQPQHF. The CDR3 coding sequence is TGTGCCACCAGTGATTTGGACAGGGGGCCGGATCAGCCCCAGCATTTT.

This clonotype was counted at least ten times. The chain is built from TRBV12-3 or TRBV12-4 and TRBJ1-1; D is unclear. CDR3 size: 11 residues. V lost 1 base, J lost 10 bases, and 7 bases lay in between. The CDR3 bases are TGTGCCAGCAGTTTAGGGTATGCAGCTTTCTTT. Translated: CASSLGYAAFF.

This clonotype was seen a handful of times. J is TRBJ1-1 and V is TRBV20-1; 8 bases map to TRBD1. V dropped 3 bases and J dropped 0; count of bases not matched to a gene: 18. In germline, CDR1 is DFQATT, CDR2 SNEGSKA (reference sequence). The CDR3 sequence is 19 residues long. The chain's CDR3 is CSASDPFLQGASMNTEAFF. The CDR3 DNA is TGCAGTGCTAGTGACCCTTTCCTGCAGGGGGCGTCTATGAACACTGAAGCTTTCTTT.

V gene TRBV5-1 combines with J gene TRBJ2-7; 8 nucleotides agree with TRBD1. The CDR3 loop spans 15 amino acids. CDR1 and CDR2 (germline): SGHRS, YFSETQ. V was pared by 1 base and J by 2 bases, with 5 bases of the junction left unmatched. The CDR3 DNA reads TGCGCCAGCAGCTTGTTTCGCAGGGGGCCCTACGAGCAGTACTTC. Translation: CASSLFRRGPYEQYF.

The chain links TRBV2 to TRBJ2-1, with D possibly TRBD2 on 6 matching bases. V lost 8 bases and J 5 bases, leaving 16 bases between the germline ends. This CDR3 contains 14 residues. Per germline, CDR1 SNHLY and CDR2 FYNNEI. The CDR3 DNA follows: TGTGCCAGCGGAATTGGAGGGAGGAACAATGAGCAGTTCTTC. It specifies CASGIGGRNNEQFF.

This clonotype was observed a handful of times. This chain connects TRBV25-1 to TRBJ1-1, with D maybe TRBD1 (5 bases). CDR1 MGHDK and CDR2 SYGVNS come from the germline V gene. The CDR3 runs to 12 residues. Trimming took off 6 bases at V and 11 bases at J, with 16 bases between the two ends. The CDR3 DNA is TGTGCCAGCAGCCCCCTCCGGGGGAACGCTTTCTTT. It codes for CASSPLRGNAFF. The full variable domain, with the rest looked up from reference TRBV25-1 and TRBJ1-1, is EADIYQTPRYLVIGTGKKITLECSQTMGHDKMYWYQQDPGMELHLIHYSYGVNSTEKGDLSSESTVSRIRTEHFPLTLESARPSHTSQYLCASSPLRGNAFFGQGTRLTVV.

In nucleotides, the CDR3 is TGCAGTGCTACATCCGCTAGCGGGAGACGGAGCTGGGAGACCCAGTACTTC. It yields the protein CSATSASGRRSWETQYF. The rearrangement joins TRBV20-1 to TRBJ2-5; TRBD2 agrees at 10 bases. After removal of 4 bases from V and 5 bases from J, the junction contained 16 bases not matched to a gene. The CDR3 has 17 amino acids. Germline-derived CDR1 and CDR2 are DFQATT and SNEGSKA (reference sequence).

The genes are TRBV6-2 or TRBV6-3 and TRBJ1-4; TRBD1 is a possible D gene (5 bases). The CDR3 is made up of 12 amino acids. Between the trimmed V and J ends, which lost 11 bases and 8 bases, there was a span of 15 bases. Germline V lookup: CDR1 MNHEY, CDR2 SVGEGT. The CDR3 sequence is CAPGEGVEKLFF. The CDR3 DNA sequence: TGTGCCCCCGGAGAAGGGGTCGAAAAACTGTTTTTT.

This clonotype has a count of ten or more. The chain links TRBV28 to TRBJ1-1, with D possibly TRBD1 on 6 matching bases. Trimming took 7 bases from V and 4 from J, leaving 22 bases between them. CDR1 and CDR2 from the germline V gene are MDHEN and SYDVKM. CDR3 length: 16 amino acids. In DNA form, the CDR3 reads TGTGCCAGCATTCCATGGGGGGGCCCTCCCGGCACTGAAGCTTTCTTT. This sequence encodes CASIPWGGPPGTEAFF.

This chain uses TRBV4-1 with TRBJ2-1; TRBD2 agrees at 7 bases. Germline CDR1 reads MGHRA; CDR2 reads YSYEKL. V was pared by 4 bases and J by 7 bases, with 13 bases of the junction left unmatched. The CDR3 has 16 residues. CDR3 nucleotides: TGCGCCAGCAGCCCCACTCGAGGGAGGGTCCATAATGAGCAGTTCTTC. Translated, it gives CASSPTRGRVHNEQFF.

This clonotype was seen repeatedly, ten times or more. The chain uses TRBV12-3 or TRBV12-4 and TRBJ2-7; no definite D call. The V gene lost 3 bases and the J gene lost 5 bases, with 8 bases spanning the gap. CDR3 length: 12 residues. CDR3 in DNA: TGTGCCAGCAGTTTCATCCCACACGAGCAGTACTTC. Encoded protein: CASSFIPHEQYF.

The J gene is TRBJ2-5, the V gene TRBV2; D may be TRBD1 or TRBD2 (5 bases each). Trimming removed 7 bases at V and 6 bases at J, with 15 bases between. CDR1 and CDR2 (germline): SNHLY, FYNNEI. The length of the CDR3 is 13 residues. The CDR3 nucleotides read TGTGCCAGCACGGGCCGGGACGCCCAGACCCAGTACTTC. It specifies CASTGRDAQTQYF.

This clonotype was recorded a few times. This chain connects TRBV6-4 to TRBJ2-7; the D is unclear. V lost 4 bases to trimming and J lost 3 bases, with 16 bases between them. The CDR3 loop spans 15 amino acids. The V gene's germline CDR1 is MRHNA and CDR2 SNTAGT. The CDR3 DNA is TGTGCCAGCAGTGCGCACTTGGGTGCCGACTACGAGCAGTACTTC. Its protein is CASSAHLGADYEQYF.

The chain joins TRBV20-1 to TRBJ1-3; D is perhaps TRBD1 (6 bases). This CDR3 is 15 amino acids long. Germline CDR1 DFQATT, CDR2 SNEGSKA (reference sequence). Between the trimmed V and J ends, which lost 0 bases and 0 bases, there was a span of 9 bases. The DNA for the CDR3 is TGCAGTGCTAGAGAAACAGGGAGCTCTGGAAACACCATATATTTT. It translates to CSARETGSSGNTIYF.